What follows are 24 T cell receptor beta chains derived from one specimen sequenced in a study of shared clonotypes between healthy human individuals. TCRdb's table, derived via immunoSEQ multiplex PCR, lists solely in-frame clones and lacks some. This table holds 500,000 to 550,000 clones, about 96% found once. The sequencing input was naive CD4+ T cells sorted from blood. Subset noted: CD45RA+ positively selected. The receptor set was obtained from a young woman in good health.

The rearrangement links TRBV28 to TRBJ2-7, with D possibly matching TRBD1 (6 bases). The CDR3 loop spans 15 amino acids. CDR1 and CDR2 (germline): MDHEN, SYDVKM. The germline V and J ends were trimmed by 8 bases and 2 bases, with 19 bases remaining between them. Here the CDR3 reads CASADPVSGAYEQYF. CDR3 DNA sequence: TGTGCCAGCGCAGACCCCGTCTCAGGGGCCTACGAGCAGTACTTC.

This chain joins TRBV7-2 and TRBJ2-5; D is unresolved. The V and J ends lost 1 base and 1 base respectively, with 7 bases between them. Germline V gene sequence: CDR1 SGHTA, CDR2 FQGNSA. This CDR3 region has 14 residues. The CDR3 spells CASSLDWTQETQYF. CDR3 bases: TGTGCCAGCAGCTTAGATTGGACCCAAGAGACCCAGTACTTC.

The rearrangement uses TRBV19 and TRBJ2-5; a possible D gene is TRBD1 (7 bases). Germline lookup yields CDR1 LNHDA and CDR2 SQIVND (reference sequence). V shed 4 bases and J shed 5 bases, with 17 bases lying between them. The CDR3 is 15 amino acids. CDR3 amino acids: CASSTAGGWMETQYF. CDR3 in DNA: TGTGCCAGTAGTACGGCAGGGGGGTGGATGGAGACCCAGTACTTC.

The chain links TRBV7-9 to TRBJ2-2, with D unresolved. From germline, CDR1 is SEHNR and CDR2 FQNEAQ (reference sequence). The ends were cut back, 3 bases at V and 4 bases at J, with 12 bases in the middle. This CDR3 comprises 15 residues. The CDR3 sequence is CASSFRVEVTGELFF. The CDR3 DNA follows: TGTGCCAGCAGCTTCCGGGTCGAAGTCACCGGGGAGCTGTTTTTT.

The CDR3 reads CATSRFLPGTDEQYF. The DNA for the CDR3 is TGTGCCACCAGCAGATTTTTGCCTGGGACAGACGAGCAGTACTTC. J is TRBJ2-7 and V is TRBV15, with TRBD1 matching 7 bases. Germline CDR1 LNHNV, CDR2 YYDKDF (reference sequence). V shed 2 bases, J shed 5 bases, and the junction held 9 bases outside the gene matches. The CDR3 has 15 residues.

This chain uses TRBV28 with TRBJ2-7, with 9 bases identical to TRBD1. CDR3 length equals 16 residues. V lost 5 bases and J lost 6; bases outside the gene matches: 14. From germline, CDR1 is MDHEN and CDR2 SYDVKM. CDR3 DNA: TGTGCCAGCAGTCCATCGTGGACAGGGGAGTTTGGCGAGCAGTACTTC. Protein product: CASSPSWTGEFGEQYF.

This sequence joins TRBV5-1 and TRBJ2-1, with TRBD2 identical over 11 bases. CDR1 and CDR2 from the germline V gene are SGHRS and YFSETQ. The CDR3 length is 15 residues. V gave up 4 bases and J gave up 3 bases; unmatched junction bases: 3. CDR3 loop: CASSSLAGGYNEQFF. The CDR3 DNA reads TGCGCCAGCAGCAGCCTAGCGGGAGGCTACAATGAGCAGTTCTTC.

The chain recombines TRBV5-4 with TRBJ2-7; D is perhaps TRBD2 (6 bases). V was clipped by 4 bases and J by 5 bases, with 19 bases between them. The CDR3 has 15 residues. Per germline, CDR1 SGHNT and CDR2 YYREEE (reference sequence). CDR3 DNA sequence: TGTGCCAGCAGCCCTACGGGAGTGCCGGGGGACGAGCAGTACTTC. Translating it yields CASSPTGVPGDEQYF.

The chain recombines TRBV28 with TRBJ2-2; tentative D call: TRBD2 (6 bases). CDR1 MDHEN and CDR2 SYDVKM come from the germline V gene. CDR3 length: 19 amino acids. V lost 4 bases and J 1 base, leaving 22 bases between the germline ends. CDR3 sequence reads: CASSSRVRGFYLNTGELFF. The CDR3 DNA sequence: TGTGCCAGCAGTTCCCGCGTCCGGGGGTTCTACCTGAACACCGGGGAGCTGTTTTTT.

The CDR3 protein is CASTQDRATGYTF. DNA for the CDR3: TGTGCCAGCACCCAGGACAGGGCTACTGGCTACACCTTC. The chain has TRBV5-4 and TRBJ1-2, with 8 bases that match TRBD1. The V gene's germline CDR1 is SGHNT and CDR2 YYREEE (reference sequence). The CDR3 covers 13 residues. V shed 6 bases and J 7 bases; nucleotides not matched to a gene: 8.

The genes are TRBV5-4 and TRBJ2-7, with no clear D. Germline V gives CDR1 SGHNT, CDR2 YYREEE (reference sequence). The V and J ends lost 0 bases and 2 bases respectively, with 15 bases between them. The CDR3 consists of 16 residues. CDR3 bases: TGTGCCAGCAGCTTGGCCTCCTTGGACGGTACCTACGAGCAGTACTTC. Encoded protein: CASSLASLDGTYEQYF.

The rearrangement joins TRBV30 to TRBJ2-2; D unresolved. The CDR3 loop spans 13 amino acids. V was clipped by 2 bases and J by 3 bases, with 7 bases between them. Per the germline V gene, CDR1 is GTSNPN and CDR2 is SVGIG (reference sequence). The CDR3 is CAWSFSYTGELFF. CDR3 in DNA: TGTGCCTGGAGTTTTAGTTACACCGGGGAGCTGTTTTTT.

This sequence joins TRBV5-1 and TRBJ1-2; perhaps TRBD1 as D (5 bases). Looked up from germline, CDR1 is SGHRS and CDR2 is YFSETQ. The V end lost 5 bases, the J end lost 4 bases, and 12 bases lay between the germline ends. CDR3 length: 13 amino acids. CDR3 in amino acids: CASSPDSSYGYTF. DNA of the CDR3: TGCGCCAGCAGTCCTGACAGTAGCTATGGCTACACCTTC.

The genes are TRBV28 and TRBJ1-1; a weak D match, TRBD1 (6 bases). Germline values: CDR1 MDHEN, CDR2 SYDVKM. Trimming shortened V by 5 bases and J by 7 bases, and 20 bases separated the two germline ends. The CDR3 loop spans 15 amino acids. CDR3 sequence reads: CASSPPRGAGLEAFF. DNA for the CDR3: TGTGCCAGCAGTCCCCCGCGGGGGGCCGGGCTTGAAGCTTTCTTT.

This clone came up once. V gene TRBV7-3 combines with J gene TRBJ1-5; no definite D call. The germline gives CDR1 SGHTA, CDR2 FQGTGA. CDR3 length: 13 amino acids. V dropped 3 bases and J dropped 6 bases, with 9 bases sitting between them. The CDR3 region has the DNA TGTGCCAGCAGCTTGGGTTATAGTCAGCCCCAGCATTTT. This gives the protein CASSLGYSQPQHF.

The chain recombines TRBV6-4 with TRBJ2-3; D possibly matches TRBD1 or TRBD2 (5 bases each). CDR3 length equals 15 residues. The V gene's germline CDR1 is MRHNA and CDR2 SNTAGT. The V end was cut by 10 bases, the J end by 2 bases, with 19 bases between. The CDR3 protein is CANPAPGQLTDTQYF. CDR3 nucleotide sequence: TGTGCCAACCCAGCCCCGGGGCAGCTCACAGATACGCAGTATTTT.

This chain joins TRBV28 and TRBJ2-3, with 7 positions matching TRBD2. This CDR3 spans 14 amino acids. V lost 8 bases to trimming and J lost 2 bases; unmatched junction nucleotides: 7. Germline CDR1 MDHEN, CDR2 SYDVKM. Written as DNA, the CDR3 is TGTGCCAGCGGGAGGGCCGATACCACAGATACGCAGTATTTT. Protein sequence: CASGRADTTDTQYF.

The rearrangement joins TRBV2 to TRBJ2-1; 7 bases agree with TRBD1. J was trimmed by 9 bases and V by 6 bases; bases with no gene match: 14. Germline CDR1 and CDR2: SNHLY and FYNNEI. This CDR3 spans 15 amino acids. This chain's CDR3 is CASRTGTVPYVEQFF. CDR3 nucleotide sequence: TGTGCCAGCAGAACCGGGACAGTCCCTTATGTTGAGCAGTTCTTC.

The chain combines TRBV28 with TRBJ2-7, with 7 nucleotides matching TRBD2. V shed 4 bases and J 3 bases; nucleotides not matched to a gene: 21. The CDR3 covers 19 residues. Germline CDR1 and CDR2: MDHEN and SYDVKM. The DNA for the CDR3 is TGTGCCAGCAGTTCGATGACTATGCGGGAGTCTTCAAGGAGCTACGAGCAGTACTTC. It specifies CASSSMTMRESSRSYEQYF.

The chain has TRBV6-6 and TRBJ1-5; 7 bases fit TRBD1. The V gene end was trimmed by 4 bases and the J gene end by 4 bases; junction bases not matched to a gene: 7. CDR3 size: 15 residues. In germline, CDR1 is MNHNY, CDR2 SVGAGI (reference sequence). CDR3 sequence reads: CASSLLDRSNQPQHF. CDR3 coding DNA: TGTGCCAGCAGTTTATTGGACAGGAGTAATCAGCCCCAGCATTTT.

This chain joins TRBV19 and TRBJ2-5; 11 bases agree with TRBD1. The length of the CDR3 is 16 residues. V was pared by 5 bases and J by 1 base, with 6 bases of the junction left unmatched. Germline CDR1 and CDR2: LNHDA and SQIVND (reference sequence). CDR3 bases: TGTGCCAGTAGTTTTTCCGGGACAGGGGGCCAAGAGACCCAGTACTTC. This codes for CASSFSGTGGQETQYF.

V is TRBV7-9 and J is TRBJ2-7, with D tentatively TRBD1 (6 bases). This CDR3 is built from 13 residues. V lost 5 bases and J 5 bases, leaving 13 bases between the germline ends. CDR1 is SEHNR and CDR2 is FQNEAQ in the germline V gene (reference sequence). CDR3 DNA: TGTGCCAGCAGCCTGGCAGGGGCACACGAGCAGTACTTC. Encoded protein: CASSLAGAHEQYF.

The rearrangement joins TRBV6-5 to TRBJ2-7; D may be TRBD2 (5 bases). This CDR3 contains 13 residues. Germline V gene data show CDR1 as MNHEY and CDR2 as SVGAGI. V gave up 6 bases and J gave up 5 bases, with 14 bases separating them. CDR3 sequence reads: CASSLDKRNEQYF. In nucleotides, the CDR3 is TGTGCCAGCAGCCTAGACAAGCGGAACGAGCAGTACTTC.

This chain connects TRBV11-2 to TRBJ2-1; D might be TRBD2 (5 bases). V lost 4 bases, J lost 6 bases, and 19 bases lay in between. CDR1 and CDR2 from the germline V gene are SGHAT and FQNNGV. The CDR3 contains 16 residues. As DNA, the CDR3 is TGTGCCAGCAGCTATGGTGACGGGGATCAGCGCAATGAGCAGTTCTTC. It is translated as CASSYGDGDQRNEQFF.